This T cell receptor (beta chain) emerged from a study of T cell repertoires in cytomegalovirus infection. Study summary: Public TCR beta signatures were indicative of both CMV infection and a matching HLA type.

At least ten counts were recorded for this clonotype. Its antigen is as yet unknown. Study results and caveats: Dominating the ex vivo response were HLA-C-restricted CMV-specific TCR beta clonotypes. Using cumulative public TCR beta family frequency, the authors identified those who carried CMV together with the relevant HLA.

CDR3 length equals 13 residues. Germline lookup yields CDR1 MDHEN and CDR2 SYDVKM. TCRdb reprocessed the reads via MiXCR and lists one record per CDR3 protein. The sample gives roughly 320,000 distinct CDR3 sequences, roughly 9.3% of which show up once; approximately 2.4% is in the top ten. Sequenced: PBMCs. This TCR was sampled from a human donor in good health (CMV status not recorded). Some clones in this sample may be carry-over from other donors' samples. The chain has TRBV28 and TRBJ2-1; 9 bases line up with TRBD2. The CDR3 sequence: CASGGGAGNEQFF. The DNA of the CDR3 is TGTGCTAGCGGCGGGGGGGCGGGGAATGAGCAGTTCTTC.